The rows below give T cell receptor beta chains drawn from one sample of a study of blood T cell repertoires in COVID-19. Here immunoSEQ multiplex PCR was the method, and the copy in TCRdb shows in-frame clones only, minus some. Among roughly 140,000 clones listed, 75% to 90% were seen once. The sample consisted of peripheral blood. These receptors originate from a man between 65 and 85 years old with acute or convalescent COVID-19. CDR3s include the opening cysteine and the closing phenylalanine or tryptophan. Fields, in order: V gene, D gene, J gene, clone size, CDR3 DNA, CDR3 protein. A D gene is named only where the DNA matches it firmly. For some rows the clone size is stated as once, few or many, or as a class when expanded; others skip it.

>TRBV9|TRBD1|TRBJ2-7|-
TGTGCCAGCAGCGTAGGGGACAGATCCTACGAGCAGTACTTC
CASSVGDRSYEQYF
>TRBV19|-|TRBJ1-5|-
TGTGCCACGGTCCGGGACTTCTATAGCAATCAGCCCCAGCATTTT
CATVRDFYSNQPQHF
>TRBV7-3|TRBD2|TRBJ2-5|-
TGTGCCAGCAGCTTAATAGCGGGAGGGCCCGAGACCCAGTACTTC
CASSLIAGGPETQYF
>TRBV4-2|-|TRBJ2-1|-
TGTGCCAGCAGGACAGACCGCGACAATGAGCAGTTCTTC
CASRTDRDNEQFF
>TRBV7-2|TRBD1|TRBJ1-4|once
TGTGCCAGCAGCTTCGACAGGGGCTCTAATGAAAAACTGTTTTTT
CASSFDRGSNEKLFF
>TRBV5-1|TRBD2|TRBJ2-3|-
TGCGCCAGCAGTTTAGCGGGGGACGCGGATACGCAGTATTTT
CASSLAGDADTQYF
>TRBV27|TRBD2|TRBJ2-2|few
TGTGCCAGCAGGTTAGCGGGGCAAAACACCGGGGAGCTGTTTTTT
CASRLAGQNTGELFF
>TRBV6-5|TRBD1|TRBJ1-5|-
TGTGCCAGCCGAGACAGGGGGAGCAATCAGCCCCAGCATTTT
CASRDRGSNQPQHF
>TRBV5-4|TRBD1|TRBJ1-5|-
TGTGCCAGCAGCTTGGAGGACAGGGATAGCAATCAGCCCCAGCATTTT
CASSLEDRDSNQPQHF
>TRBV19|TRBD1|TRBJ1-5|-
TGTGCCAGTAGTTCAGCTACAGGGGTCGGAGGCAATCAGCCCCAGCATTTT
CASSSATGVGGNQPQHF
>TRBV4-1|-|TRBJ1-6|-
TGCGCCAGCAGCCAAGGTTGGGGGCAGTCCAGCTCCTATAATTCACCCCTCCACTTT
CASSQGWGQSSSYNSPLHF
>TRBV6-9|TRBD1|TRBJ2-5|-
TGTGCCAGCAGTGCCGGGACAGGGTTTCAAGAGACCCAGTACTTC
CASSAGTGFQETQYF
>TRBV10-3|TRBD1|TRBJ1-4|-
TGTGCCATCAGGGCCGGGACAGGGAATAATGAAAAACTGTTTTTT
CAIRAGTGNNEKLFF
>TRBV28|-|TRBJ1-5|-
TGTGCCAGCAGTTCGATCGACCGGGACAATCAGCCCCAGCATTTT
CASSSIDRDNQPQHF
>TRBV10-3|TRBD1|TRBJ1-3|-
TGTGCCATCAGTGAGACCCAGGGGGCTGGAAACACCATATATTTT
CAISETQGAGNTIYF
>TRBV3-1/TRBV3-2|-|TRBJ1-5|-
TGTGCCAGCAGCAGCACAACGGGTAGCAATCAGCCCCAGCATTTT
CASSSTTGSNQPQHF
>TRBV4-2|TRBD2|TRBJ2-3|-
TGTGCCAGCAGCCAAACCCCGGGAGGTGTGGGCGGCACAGATACGCAGTATTTT
CASSQTPGGVGGTDTQYF
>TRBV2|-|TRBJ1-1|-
TGTGCCAGCAGTGAAGCCCTTGTGACAGGAATCGAAGCTTTCTTT
CASSEALVTGIEAFF
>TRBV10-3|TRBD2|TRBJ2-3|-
TGTGCCATCAGTGAGTCGATAGGTAGCGGGCCCGCTAGCACAGATACGCAGTATTTT
CAISESIGSGPASTDTQYF
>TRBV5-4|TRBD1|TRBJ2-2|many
TGTGCCAGCAGCACCCTTCGGGACAGGGGTCCGGGGGAGCTGTTTTTT
CASSTLRDRGPGELFF
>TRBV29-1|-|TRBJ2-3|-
TGCAGCGTGAAGCCGTCCGAGGGCGGTACGCAGTATTTT
CSVKPSEGGTQYF
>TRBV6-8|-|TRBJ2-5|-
TGTGCCAGCAGTTACGCGGGGGCCGTCCAAGAGACCCAGTACTTC
CASSYAGAVQETQYF
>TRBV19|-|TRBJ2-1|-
TGTGCCAGTAGTCCAGCGCATAGCTCCTACAATGAGCAGTTCTTC
CASSPAHSSYNEQFF
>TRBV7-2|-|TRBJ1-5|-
TGTGCCAGCAGCTTAGGACAGGCTAGCAATCAGCCCCAGCATTTT
CASSLGQASNQPQHF
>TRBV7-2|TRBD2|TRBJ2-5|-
TGTGCCAGCAGCTTTGCTAGCGGGGACCAAGAGACCCAGTACTTC
CASSFASGDQETQYF
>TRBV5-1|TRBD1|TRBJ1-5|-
TGCGCCAGCTCGACTCAGGGGGGCGCGGGGCAGCCCCAGCATTTT
CASSTQGGAGQPQHF